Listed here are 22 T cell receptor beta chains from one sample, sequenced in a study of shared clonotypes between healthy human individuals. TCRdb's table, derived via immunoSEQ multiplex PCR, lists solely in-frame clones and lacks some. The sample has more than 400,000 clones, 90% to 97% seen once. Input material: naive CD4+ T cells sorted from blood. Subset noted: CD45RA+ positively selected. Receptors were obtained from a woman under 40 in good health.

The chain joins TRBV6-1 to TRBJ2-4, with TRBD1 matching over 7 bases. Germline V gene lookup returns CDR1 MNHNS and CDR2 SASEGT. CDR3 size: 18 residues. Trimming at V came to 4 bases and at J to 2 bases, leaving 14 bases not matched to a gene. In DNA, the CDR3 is TGTGCCAGCAGTGCGATAGGGGGCCGCTATTTCACCAAAAACATTCAGTACTTC. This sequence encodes CASSAIGGRYFTKNIQYF.

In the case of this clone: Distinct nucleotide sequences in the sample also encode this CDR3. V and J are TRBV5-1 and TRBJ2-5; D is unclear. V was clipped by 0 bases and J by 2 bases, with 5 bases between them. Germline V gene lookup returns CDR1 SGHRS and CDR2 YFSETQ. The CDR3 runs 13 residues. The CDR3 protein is CASSLGRQETQYF. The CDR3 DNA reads TGCGCCAGCAGCTTGGGGCGACAAGAGACCCAGTACTTC.

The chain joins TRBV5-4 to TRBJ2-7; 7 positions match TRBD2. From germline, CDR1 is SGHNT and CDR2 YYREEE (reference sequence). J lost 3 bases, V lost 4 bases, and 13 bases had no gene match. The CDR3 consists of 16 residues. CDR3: CASSPISGTTYYEQYF. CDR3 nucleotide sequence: TGTGCCAGCAGCCCGATCAGCGGGACTACTTACTACGAGCAGTACTTC.

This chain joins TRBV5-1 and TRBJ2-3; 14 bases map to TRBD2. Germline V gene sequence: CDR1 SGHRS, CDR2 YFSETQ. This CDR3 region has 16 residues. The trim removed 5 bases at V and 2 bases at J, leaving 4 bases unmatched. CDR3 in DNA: TGCGCCAGCAGATCGGGACTAGCGGGAGACACAGATACGCAGTATTTT. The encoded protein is CASRSGLAGDTDTQYF.

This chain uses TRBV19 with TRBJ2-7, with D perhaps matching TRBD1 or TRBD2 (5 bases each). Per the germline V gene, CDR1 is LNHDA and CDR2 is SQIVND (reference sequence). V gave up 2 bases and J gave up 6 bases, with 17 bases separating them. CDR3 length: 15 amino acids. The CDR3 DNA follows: TGTGCCAGTAGTATAACCCGGGACCTAGTGAGCGAGCAGTACTTC. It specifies CASSITRDLVSEQYF.

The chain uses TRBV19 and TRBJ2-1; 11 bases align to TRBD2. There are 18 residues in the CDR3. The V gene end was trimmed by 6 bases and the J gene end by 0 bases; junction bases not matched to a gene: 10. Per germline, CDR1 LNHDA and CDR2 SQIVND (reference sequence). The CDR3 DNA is TGTGCCAGTAGCCCGATAGCGGGAGGGCCATCCTCCTACAATGAGCAGTTCTTC. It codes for CASSPIAGGPSSYNEQFF.

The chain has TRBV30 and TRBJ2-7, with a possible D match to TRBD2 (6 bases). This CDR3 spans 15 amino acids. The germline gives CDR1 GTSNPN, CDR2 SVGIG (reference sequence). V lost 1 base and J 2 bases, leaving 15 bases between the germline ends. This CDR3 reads CAWSAGEHSPYEQYF. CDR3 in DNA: TGTGCCTGGAGTGCGGGGGAACATAGCCCCTACGAGCAGTACTTC.

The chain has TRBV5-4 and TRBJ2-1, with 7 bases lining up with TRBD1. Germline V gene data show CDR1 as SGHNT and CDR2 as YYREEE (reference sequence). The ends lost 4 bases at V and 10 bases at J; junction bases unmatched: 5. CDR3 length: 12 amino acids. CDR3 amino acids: CASSKNRGEQFF. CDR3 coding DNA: TGTGCCAGCAGCAAAAACAGGGGCGAGCAGTTCTTC.

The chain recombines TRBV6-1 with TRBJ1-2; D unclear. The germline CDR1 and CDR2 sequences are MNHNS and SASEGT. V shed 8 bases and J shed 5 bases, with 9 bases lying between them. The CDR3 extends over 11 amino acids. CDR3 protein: CASGFLYGYTF. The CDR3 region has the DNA TGTGCCAGCGGTTTCCTATATGGCTACACCTTC.

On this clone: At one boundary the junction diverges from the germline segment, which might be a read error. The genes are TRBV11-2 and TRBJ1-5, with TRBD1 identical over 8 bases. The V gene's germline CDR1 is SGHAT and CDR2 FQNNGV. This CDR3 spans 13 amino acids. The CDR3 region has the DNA TGCGCCAGCAGCCCAGACCTGGACAGGGCCCTGAATTTT. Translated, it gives CASSPDLDRALNF.

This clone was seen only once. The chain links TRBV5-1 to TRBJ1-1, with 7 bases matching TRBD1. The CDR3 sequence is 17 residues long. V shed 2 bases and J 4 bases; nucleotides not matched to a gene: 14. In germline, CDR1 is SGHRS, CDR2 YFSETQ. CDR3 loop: CASSFTDTTGAGTEAFF. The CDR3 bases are TGCGCCAGCAGCTTTACAGATACTACAGGGGCCGGCACTGAAGCTTTCTTT.

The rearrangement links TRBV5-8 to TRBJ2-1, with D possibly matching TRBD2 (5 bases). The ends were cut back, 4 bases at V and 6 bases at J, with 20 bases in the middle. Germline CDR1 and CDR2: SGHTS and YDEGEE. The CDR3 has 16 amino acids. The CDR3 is CASSTHSGSLANEQFF. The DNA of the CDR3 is TGTGCCAGCAGCACTCACTCCGGTTCCCTAGCCAATGAGCAGTTCTTC.

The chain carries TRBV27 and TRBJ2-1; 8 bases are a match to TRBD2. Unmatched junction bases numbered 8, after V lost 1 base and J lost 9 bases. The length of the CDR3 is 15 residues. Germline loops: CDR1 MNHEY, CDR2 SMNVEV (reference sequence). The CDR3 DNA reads TGTGCCAGCAGTTTATGGAGCGGGAGCGGAGGTGAGCAGTTCTTC. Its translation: CASSLWSGSGGEQFF.

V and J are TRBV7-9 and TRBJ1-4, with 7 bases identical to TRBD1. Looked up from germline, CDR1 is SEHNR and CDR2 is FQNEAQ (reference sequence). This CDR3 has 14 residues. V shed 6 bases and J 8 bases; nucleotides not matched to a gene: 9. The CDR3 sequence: CASSETGFGEKLFF. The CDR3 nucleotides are TGTGCCAGCAGTGAGACAGGGTTTGGAGAAAAACTGTTTTTT.

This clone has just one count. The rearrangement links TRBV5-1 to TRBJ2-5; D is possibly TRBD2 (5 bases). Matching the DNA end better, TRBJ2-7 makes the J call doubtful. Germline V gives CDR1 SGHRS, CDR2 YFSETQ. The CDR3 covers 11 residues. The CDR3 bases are TGCGCCAGCAGCTCGGGGTACGAGCAGTACTTC. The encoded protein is CASSSGYEQYF.

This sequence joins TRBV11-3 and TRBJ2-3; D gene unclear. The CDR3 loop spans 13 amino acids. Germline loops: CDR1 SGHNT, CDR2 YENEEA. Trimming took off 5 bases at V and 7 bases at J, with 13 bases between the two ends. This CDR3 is CASSPGSSNTQYF. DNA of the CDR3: TGTGCCAGCAGCCCCGGCTCCTCAAATACGCAGTATTTT. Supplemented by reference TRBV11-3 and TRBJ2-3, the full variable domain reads EAGVVQSPRYKIIEKKQPVAFWCNPISGHNTLYWYLQNLGQGPELLIRYENEEAVDDSQLPKDRFSAERLKGVDSTLKIQPAELGDSAVYLCASSPGSSNTQYFGPGTRLTVL.

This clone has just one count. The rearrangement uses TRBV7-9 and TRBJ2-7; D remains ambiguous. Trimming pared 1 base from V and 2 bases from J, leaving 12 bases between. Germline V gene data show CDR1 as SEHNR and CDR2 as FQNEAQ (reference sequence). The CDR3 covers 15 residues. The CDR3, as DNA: TGTGCCAGCAGCTTAGTCGGGCCGCCTGCCTACGAGCAGTACTTC. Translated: CASSLVGPPAYEQYF.

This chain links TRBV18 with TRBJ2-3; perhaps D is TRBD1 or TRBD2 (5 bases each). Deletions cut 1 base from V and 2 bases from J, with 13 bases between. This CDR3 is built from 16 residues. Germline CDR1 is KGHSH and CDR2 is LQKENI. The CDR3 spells CASSPQGSGATDTQYF. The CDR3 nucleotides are TGTGCCAGCTCACCACAGGGGAGTGGTGCCACAGATACGCAGTATTTT.

The CDR3 DNA sequence: TGCGCCAGCAGCTTGGCCAAGGACAGGGTACTCGAGCAGTACTTC. Translating gives CASSLAKDRVLEQYF. This rearrangement joins TRBV5-1 to TRBJ2-7, with TRBD1 matching over 8 bases. CDR1 and CDR2 from the germline V gene are SGHRS and YFSETQ. The CDR3 extends over 15 amino acids. V shed 0 bases and J 6 bases; nucleotides not matched to a gene: 8.

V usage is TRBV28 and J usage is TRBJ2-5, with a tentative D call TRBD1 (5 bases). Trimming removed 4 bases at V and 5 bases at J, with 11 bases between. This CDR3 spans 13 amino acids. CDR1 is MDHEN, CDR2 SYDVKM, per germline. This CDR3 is CASSWQGSETQYF. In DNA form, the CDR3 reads TGTGCCAGCAGTTGGCAGGGTTCCGAGACCCAGTACTTC.

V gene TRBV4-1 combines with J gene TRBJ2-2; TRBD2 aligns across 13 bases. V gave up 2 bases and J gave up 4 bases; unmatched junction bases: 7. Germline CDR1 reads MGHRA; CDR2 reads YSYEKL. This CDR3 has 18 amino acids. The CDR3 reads CASSQSPGLAGSTGELFF. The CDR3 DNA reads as TGCGCCAGCAGCCAATCTCCGGGACTAGCGGGAAGCACCGGGGAGCTGTTTTTT.

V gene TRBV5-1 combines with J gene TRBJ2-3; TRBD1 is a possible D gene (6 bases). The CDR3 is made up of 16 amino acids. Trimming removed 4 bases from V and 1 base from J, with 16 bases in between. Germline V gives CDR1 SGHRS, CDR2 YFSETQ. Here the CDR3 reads CASSKVGGKGTDTQYF. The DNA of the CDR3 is TGCGCCAGCAGCAAAGTAGGGGGAAAGGGCACAGATACGCAGTATTTT.